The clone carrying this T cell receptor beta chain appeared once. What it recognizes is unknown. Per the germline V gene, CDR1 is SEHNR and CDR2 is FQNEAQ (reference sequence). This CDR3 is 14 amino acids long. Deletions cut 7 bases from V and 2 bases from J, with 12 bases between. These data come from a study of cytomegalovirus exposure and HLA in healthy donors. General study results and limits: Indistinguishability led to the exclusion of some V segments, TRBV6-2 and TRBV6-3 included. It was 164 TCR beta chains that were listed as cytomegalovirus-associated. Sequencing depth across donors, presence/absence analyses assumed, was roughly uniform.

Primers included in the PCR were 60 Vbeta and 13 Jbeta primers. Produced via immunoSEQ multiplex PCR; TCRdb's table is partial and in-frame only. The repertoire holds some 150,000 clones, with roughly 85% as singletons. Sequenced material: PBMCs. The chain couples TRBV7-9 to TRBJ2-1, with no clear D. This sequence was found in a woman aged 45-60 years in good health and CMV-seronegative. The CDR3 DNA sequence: TGTGCCAGCAACGACTCTCCTACCTACAATGAGCAGTTCTTC. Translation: CASNDSPTYNEQFF.